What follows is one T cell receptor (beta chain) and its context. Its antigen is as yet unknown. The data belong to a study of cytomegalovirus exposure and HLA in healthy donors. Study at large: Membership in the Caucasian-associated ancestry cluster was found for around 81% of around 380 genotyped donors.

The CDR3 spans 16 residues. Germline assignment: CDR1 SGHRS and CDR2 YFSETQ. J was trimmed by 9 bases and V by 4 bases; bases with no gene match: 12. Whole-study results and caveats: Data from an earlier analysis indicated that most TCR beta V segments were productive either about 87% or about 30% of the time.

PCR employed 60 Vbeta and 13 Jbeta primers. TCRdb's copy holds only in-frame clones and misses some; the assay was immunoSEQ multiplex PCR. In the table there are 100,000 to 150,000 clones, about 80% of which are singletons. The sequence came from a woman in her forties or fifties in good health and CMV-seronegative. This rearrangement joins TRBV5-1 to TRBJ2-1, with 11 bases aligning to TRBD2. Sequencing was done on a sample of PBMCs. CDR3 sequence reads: CASSSQLAGDSSEQFF. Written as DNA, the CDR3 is TGCGCCAGCAGCAGCCAACTAGCGGGAGATTCGTCTGAGCAGTTCTTC.